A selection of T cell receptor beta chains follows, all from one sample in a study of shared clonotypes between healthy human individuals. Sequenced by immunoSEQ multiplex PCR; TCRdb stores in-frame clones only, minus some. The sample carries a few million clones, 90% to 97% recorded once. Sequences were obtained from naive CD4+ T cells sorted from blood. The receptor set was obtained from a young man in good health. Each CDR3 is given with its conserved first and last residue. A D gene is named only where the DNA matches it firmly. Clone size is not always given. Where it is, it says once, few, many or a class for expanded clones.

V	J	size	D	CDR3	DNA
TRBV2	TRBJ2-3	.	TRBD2	CASSFWTSGMGATDTQYF	TGTGCCAGCAGCTTCTGGACTAGCGGGATGGGGGCCACAGATACGCAGTATTTT
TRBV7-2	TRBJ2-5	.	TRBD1	CASSRQTGEETQYF	TGTGCCAGCAGTAGACAGACAGGGGAAGAGACCCAGTACTTC
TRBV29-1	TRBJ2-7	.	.	CSVGEGSYEQYF	TGCAGCGTGGGAGAGGGGTCCTACGAGCAGTACTTC
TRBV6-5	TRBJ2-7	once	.	CASSPWQGPNEQYF	TGTGCCAGCAGCCCGTGGCAGGGGCCCAACGAGCAGTACTTC
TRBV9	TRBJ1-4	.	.	CASSVASRVSEKLFF	TGTGCCAGCAGCGTAGCTTCCAGGGTGTCGGAAAAACTGTTTTTT
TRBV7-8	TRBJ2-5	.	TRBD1	CASSTKVQGSETQYF	TGTGCCAGCAGCACGAAGGTACAGGGGTCAGAGACCCAGTACTTC
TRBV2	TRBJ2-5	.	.	CASSTGDVQTQYF	TGTGCCAGCTCGACGGGGGACGTGCAGACCCAGTACTTC
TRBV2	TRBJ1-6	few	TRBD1	CASNGQGYNSPLHF	TGTGCCAGCAACGGACAGGGCTATAATTCACCCCTCCACTTT
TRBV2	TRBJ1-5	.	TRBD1	CASKRDSSNQPQHF	TGTGCCAGCAAAAGGGACAGTAGCAATCAGCCCCAGCATTTT
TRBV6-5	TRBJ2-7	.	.	CASSEDASTYEQYF	TGTGCCAGCAGTGAAGATGCTTCAACCTACGAGCAGTACTTC
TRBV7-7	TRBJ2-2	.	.	CASSPGSGEGWRELFF	TGTGCTAGCAGCCCCGGTTCGGGGGAAGGTTGGAGGGAGCTGTTTTTT
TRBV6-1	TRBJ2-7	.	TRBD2	CASRGRGAGYEQYF	TGTGCCAGCAGGGGGCGGGGGGCCGGCTACGAGCAGTACTTC
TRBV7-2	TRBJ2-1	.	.	CASSTRPTYNEQFF	TGTGCCAGCAGCACCAGGCCCACCTACAATGAGCAGTTCTTC
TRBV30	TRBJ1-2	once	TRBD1	CAWSAGQGPQSGYTF	TGTGCCTGGAGTGCGGGACAGGGCCCCCAAAGCGGCTACACCTTC
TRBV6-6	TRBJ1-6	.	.	CASSRVSPLHF	TGTGCCAGCAGTAGGGTTTCACCCCTCCACTTT
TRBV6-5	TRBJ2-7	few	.	CASSYSLGKSYEQYF	TGTGCCAGCAGTTACTCGTTAGGGAAGTCCTACGAGCAGTACTTC
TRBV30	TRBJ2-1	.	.	CAWSVSVYNEQFF	TGTGCCTGGAGTGTATCCGTCTACAATGAGCAGTTCTTC
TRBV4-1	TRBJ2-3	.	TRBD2	CASSLGLAGGPRADTQYF	TGCGCCAGCAGCCTCGGACTAGCGGGAGGGCCTAGGGCAGATACGCAGTATTTT